Sequencing of this TCR beta chain was carried out in a study of blood T cell repertoires in COVID-19. The CDR3 totals 11 residues. Produced via immunoSEQ multiplex PCR; TCRdb's table is partial and in-frame only. The table has fewer than 250,000 clones, 65% to 80% seen once; the top ten hold 9.5% to 15%. This clonotype originated in a woman between 50 and 59 years old with acute or convalescent COVID-19. V is TRBV21-1 and J is TRBJ2-1; the table assigns TRBD1, which was not confirmed against the DNA. TRBV21-1 has pseudogene status. What was sequenced was peripheral blood. The DNA for the CDR3 is TGTGCCAGCAACAGGGGGAATGAGCAGTTCTTC. It codes for CASNRGNEQFF.